These 30 T cell receptor beta chains came from one sample sequenced in a study of blood T cell repertoires in COVID-19. Assay used: immunoSEQ multiplex PCR; TCRdb lists only in-frame clones, some missing. This table has fewer than 350,000 clones, around 88% appearing once. Input material: peripheral blood. These receptor sequences come from a woman under 40 with COVID-19, enrolled during active disease.

Notes on this clone: The same CDR3 also results from other DNA sequences found in this sample. The rearrangement links TRBV13 to TRBJ1-1; perhaps TRBD1 as D (5 bases). This CDR3 comprises 13 residues. Trimming left V 3 bases short and J 0 bases short, with 5 bases between. Germline V gene data show CDR1 as PRHDT and CDR2 as FYEKMQ (reference sequence). In nucleotides, the CDR3 is TGTGCCAGCAGCTTGGGGCTGAACACTGAAGCTTTCTTT. Translation: CASSLGLNTEAFF. Looking up the rest from reference TRBV13 and TRBJ1-1 gives the full variable domain: AAGVIQSPRHLIKEKRETATLKCYPIPRHDTVYWYQQGPGQDPQFLISFYEKMQSDKGSIPDRFSAQQFSDYHSELNMSSLELGDSALYFCASSLGLNTEAFFGQGTRLTVV.

The chain joins TRBV5-5 to TRBJ2-3, with D perhaps matching TRBD1 (6 bases). The germline gives CDR1 SGHKS, CDR2 YYEKEE (reference sequence). The CDR3 extends over 12 amino acids. Trimming pared 5 bases from V and 10 bases from J, leaving 14 bases between. This CDR3 reads CASSFAGDPQYF. The CDR3 bases are TGTGCCAGCAGTTTTGCAGGGGATCCGCAGTATTTT.

The chain combines TRBV24-1 with TRBJ2-3; 8 bases map to TRBD1. Germline CDR1 reads KGHDR; CDR2 reads SFDVKD. The CDR3 extends over 16 amino acids. The V and J ends lost 4 bases and 2 bases, in that order; junction bases with no gene match: 7. The chain's CDR3 is CATSDPGDRTTDTQYF. The CDR3 coding sequence is TGTGCCACCAGTGACCCGGGGGACAGGACCACAGATACGCAGTATTTT.

The chain is built from TRBV27 and TRBJ1-6; TRBD1 might be the D (5 bases). The germline V and J ends were trimmed by 6 bases and 13 bases, with 16 bases remaining between them. The CDR3 spans 13 residues. Germline loops: CDR1 MNHEY, CDR2 SMNVEV (reference sequence). CDR3 residues: CASSLMPGRPLHF. The CDR3 DNA follows: TGTGCCAGCAGCTTAATGCCAGGGCGGCCCCTCCACTTT.

This clone was observed a single time. The CDR3 is CASSLGTAPNEQFF. CDR3 DNA: TGTGCCAGCAGCTTGGGGACAGCCCCGAATGAGCAGTTCTTC. The chain has TRBV7-2 and TRBJ2-1, with 7 nucleotides matching TRBD1. Germline V gives CDR1 SGHTA, CDR2 FQGNSA. CDR3 length: 14 amino acids. V was clipped by 3 bases and J by 7 bases; unmatched bases: 6.

The V and J genes are TRBV30 and TRBJ2-1; D gene uncertain. The CDR3 contains 15 residues. Trimming removed 1 base at V and 0 bases at J, with 10 bases between. Germline V lookup: CDR1 GTSNPN, CDR2 SVGIG (reference sequence). DNA for the CDR3: TGTGCCTGGAGTGGGAGCCTCAGCTCCTACAATGAGCAGTTCTTC. This encodes CAWSGSLSSYNEQFF.

J is TRBJ2-7 and V is TRBV6-5; TRBD1 is a possible D gene (6 bases). V was shortened by 7 bases and J by 3 bases, with 16 bases between the two germline ends. This CDR3 region has 14 residues. Germline CDR1 reads MNHEY; CDR2 reads SVGAGI. The DNA of the CDR3 is TGTGCCAGCACCTACGCCAGGGGCAGCTACGAGCAGTACTTC. It translates to CASTYARGSYEQYF.

The chain has TRBV2 and TRBJ2-3; D perhaps matches TRBD1 (5 bases). Germline V CDR1 and CDR2: SNHLY, FYNNEI. V gave up 7 bases and J gave up 5 bases, with 19 bases separating them. CDR3 length: 15 residues. The CDR3 loop reads CASKETVRRIDTQYF. In DNA form, the CDR3 reads TGTGCCAGCAAAGAGACAGTCAGGCGAATAGATACGCAGTATTTT.

The chain recombines TRBV5-1 with TRBJ1-1; 10 bases fit TRBD1. The CDR3 covers 15 residues. Per germline, CDR1 SGHRS and CDR2 YFSETQ. Trimming removed 4 bases from V and 5 bases from J; junction bases left unmatched: 8. In nucleotides, the CDR3 is TGCGCCAGCAGCCCCGACAGGGGGCGAGGAACTGAAGCTTTCTTT. Its translation is CASSPDRGRGTEAFF.

In its sample, this clone was seen once. This chain uses TRBV15 with TRBJ1-3; D is undetermined. The CDR3 has 14 residues. Germline V CDR1 and CDR2: LNHNV, YYDKDF (reference sequence). The V gene lost 0 bases and the J gene lost 0 bases, with 3 bases spanning the gap. As DNA, the CDR3 is TGTGCCACCAGCAGAGATCGCTCTGGAAACACCATATATTTT. Protein: CATSRDRSGNTIYF.

Points on this clone: Compared with germline, one end of the junction differs, possibly owing to a read error. V and J are TRBV5-6 and TRBJ2-7; tentatively, D is TRBD2 (6 bases). The CDR3 has 12 residues. Germline V gives CDR1 SGHDT, CDR2 YYEEEE. CDR3 DNA sequence: TGTGCCAGCAGCACCGAACCGGGACTTCTACTCTTC. Translating gives CASSTEPGLLLF. Based on the CDR3 plus reference TRBV5-6 and TRBJ2-7, the full variable domain is DAGVTQSPTHLIKTRGQQVTLRCSPKSGHDTVSWYQQALGQGPQFIFQYYEEEERQRGNFPDRFSGHQFPNYSSELNVNALLLGDSALYLCASSTEPGLLLFGPGTRLTVT.

The chain links TRBV5-6 to TRBJ1-3, with D perhaps matching TRBD1 (6 bases). CDR3 length: 15 amino acids. Trimming pared 4 bases from V and 1 base from J, leaving 12 bases between. The germline V gene has CDR1 SGHDT and CDR2 YYEEEE. The CDR3 nucleotides are TGTGCCAGCAGCCAAACACAGGGTTCTGGAAACACCATATATTTT. This encodes CASSQTQGSGNTIYF.

This clone was counted a single time. The V and J genes are TRBV19 and TRBJ2-3; D might be TRBD2 (5 bases). Germline values: CDR1 LNHDA, CDR2 SQIVND (reference sequence). The ends were cut back, 3 bases at V and 0 bases at J, with 10 bases in the middle. CDR3 length: 15 residues. The CDR3 DNA reads TGTGCCAGTAGTATTATGGCGGGTAGCACAGATACGCAGTATTTT. Translation: CASSIMAGSTDTQYF.

This clone appeared once. The CDR3 loop reads CASSPVRAGDHEQFF. The DNA for the CDR3 is TGCGCCAGCAGCCCGGTAAGGGCAGGGGACCATGAGCAGTTCTTC. The chain has TRBV5-1 and TRBJ2-1; D may be TRBD1 (6 bases). CDR3 length: 15 residues. Germline loops: CDR1 SGHRS, CDR2 YFSETQ. Trimming left V 4 bases short and J 8 bases short, with 19 bases between.

The chain carries TRBV4-1 and TRBJ1-4; tentative D call: TRBD1 (5 bases). V was clipped by 4 bases and J by 13 bases, with 19 bases between them. The CDR3 has 14 residues. From germline, CDR1 is MGHRA and CDR2 YSYEKL. In DNA, the CDR3 is TGCGCCAGCAGCCCCCAGGGCCTTTCTGACAGACTGTTTTTT. It is translated as CASSPQGLSDRLFF.

This clone has only one observation. V gene TRBV4-1 combines with J gene TRBJ1-1; 7 bases map to TRBD1. This CDR3 region has 15 residues. The ends lost 0 bases at V and 4 bases at J; junction bases unmatched: 5. Germline V gene sequence: CDR1 MGHRA, CDR2 YSYEKL. CDR3 sequence (DNA): TGCGCCAGCAGCCAAGATCGAGGGGGCAGCACTGAAGCTTTCTTT. It codes for CASSQDRGGSTEAFF.

This clone was recorded once. The rearrangement links TRBV6-2 or TRBV6-3 to TRBJ2-1; 9 nucleotides agree with TRBD1. The CDR3 is 15 residues long. V lost 4 bases and J lost 8; bases outside the gene matches: 9. CDR1 and CDR2 from the germline V gene are MNHEY and SVGEGT. Here the CDR3 reads CASSFKTGGLDEQFF. CDR3 in DNA: TGTGCCAGCAGTTTCAAGACAGGGGGTCTCGATGAGCAGTTCTTC.

The V and J genes are TRBV11-3 and TRBJ1-6; 9 nucleotides match TRBD1. The junction had 4 bases not matched to a gene; V was cut back by 5 bases and J by 5 bases. Germline V gives CDR1 SGHNT, CDR2 YENEEA. The CDR3 runs 15 residues. The CDR3 nucleotides are TGTGCCAGCAGCCCGCGACAGGGGGATAATTCACCCCTCCACTTT. This translates into CASSPRQGDNSPLHF.

This chain uses TRBV2 with TRBJ1-2, with 7 nucleotides matching TRBD1. This CDR3 comprises 14 residues. Trimming at V came to 5 bases and at J to 4 bases, leaving 7 bases not matched to a gene. CDR1 and CDR2 (germline): SNHLY, FYNNEI. In DNA, the CDR3 is TGTGCCAGCAGTTTACAACAGGGGATCTATGGCTACACCTTC. Residues: CASSLQQGIYGYTF.

This clone was found once. The chain has TRBV19 and TRBJ1-6; TRBD1 is a possible D gene (6 bases). CDR1 is LNHDA and CDR2 is SQIVND in the germline V gene (reference sequence). The CDR3 totals 15 residues. V was pared by 7 bases and J by 7 bases, with 17 bases between. Here the CDR3 reads CASTGRGRENSPLHF. As DNA, the CDR3 is TGTGCCAGTACGGGCAGGGGACGAGAAAATTCACCCCTCCACTTT.

This clone was counted a few times. The CDR3 is CSAHEDRGRTEAFF. In nucleotides, the CDR3 is TGCAGCGCACACGAAGACAGGGGACGCACTGAAGCTTTCTTT. The genes are TRBV29-1 and TRBJ1-1; 8 nucleotides line up with TRBD1. Germline V gene lookup returns CDR1 SQVTM and CDR2 ANQGSEA. This CDR3 comprises 14 residues. The trim removed 7 bases at V and 4 bases at J, leaving 11 bases unmatched.

This rearrangement joins TRBV6-5 to TRBJ2-7, with D possibly being TRBD2 (5 bases). This CDR3 region has 13 residues. The germline V gene encodes CDR1 MNHEY and CDR2 SVGAGI. Trimming took off 2 bases at V and 3 bases at J, with 8 bases between the two ends. The CDR3 DNA follows: TGTGCCAGCAGTTACGACGCGGGCTACGAGCAGTACTTC. Protein sequence: CASSYDAGYEQYF.

V gene TRBV9 combines with J gene TRBJ1-4; possible D gene TRBD1, 5 bases. The V end lost 3 bases, the J end lost 0 bases, and 12 bases lay between the germline ends. The germline V gene encodes CDR1 SGDLS and CDR2 YYNGEE. The CDR3 spans 16 residues. In nucleotides, the CDR3 is TGTGCCAGCAGCGGCGGGGGAGGGGCAACTAATGAAAAACTGTTTTTT. Translated, it gives CASSGGGGATNEKLFF.

The chain is built from TRBV27 and TRBJ2-2; D may be TRBD1 (5 bases). The CDR3 contains 13 residues. Germline V gene sequence: CDR1 MNHEY, CDR2 SMNVEV (reference sequence). Deletions cut 7 bases from V and 4 bases from J, with 10 bases between. The chain's CDR3 is CASIGRATGELFF. The CDR3 DNA follows: TGTGCCAGCATCGGCAGGGCCACCGGGGAGCTGTTTTTT.

This chain connects TRBV11-2 to TRBJ2-1; D is perhaps TRBD1 (6 bases). The CDR3 loop spans 16 amino acids. Trimming left V 4 bases short and J 7 bases short, with 20 bases between. The germline V gene has CDR1 SGHAT and CDR2 FQNNGV. The CDR3 DNA follows: TGTGCCAGCAGCTCGAGGGGCAGGGGTGGTCGGAATGAGCAGTTCTTC. Its protein is CASSSRGRGGRNEQFF.

The chain links TRBV19 to TRBJ1-5; TRBD1 matches 9 bases. CDR1 and CDR2 (germline): LNHDA, SQIVND (reference sequence). There are 13 residues in the CDR3. V shed 10 bases, J shed 4 bases, and the junction held 5 bases outside the gene matches. The CDR3 nucleotides read TGTGCCACCAGGGACAGGGAAAATCAGCCCCAGCATTTT. Residues: CATRDRENQPQHF.

This chain uses TRBV5-1 with TRBJ2-1; TRBD1 agrees at 9 bases. The CDR3 consists of 15 residues. With 4 bases clipped from V and 4 bases from J, the junction kept 6 bases outside the gene matches. Germline V lookup: CDR1 SGHRS, CDR2 YFSETQ. CDR3 bases: TGCGCCAGCAGCCCGCGGGGACAGGGATACAATGAGCAGTTCTTC. Residues: CASSPRGQGYNEQFF.

The rearrangement links TRBV5-1 to TRBJ1-1; TRBD1 matches at 10 bases. The CDR3 covers 13 residues. With 4 bases clipped from V and 5 bases from J, the junction kept 2 bases outside the gene matches. Germline V gives CDR1 SGHRS, CDR2 YFSETQ. Written as DNA, the CDR3 is TGCGCCAGCAGCGGGACAGGGGAGACTGAAGCTTTCTTT. Encoded protein: CASSGTGETEAFF.

This clone was seen more than once but under ten times. This chain links TRBV25-1 with TRBJ2-3; possible D gene TRBD2, 5 bases. Trimming removed 5 bases from V and 4 bases from J, with 19 bases in between. The CDR3 runs 16 residues. The germline V gene encodes CDR1 MGHDK and CDR2 SYGVNS. This chain's CDR3 is CASSPLGEGGADTQYF. The CDR3 region has the DNA TGTGCCAGCAGTCCCCTCGGCGAGGGCGGCGCAGATACGCAGTATTTT.

V and J are TRBV7-9 and TRBJ1-1; TRBD1 aligns across 8 bases. The CDR3 sequence is 19 residues long. The V and J ends lost 1 base and 5 bases, in that order; junction bases with no gene match: 18. Germline V gene lookup returns CDR1 SEHNR and CDR2 FQNEAQ (reference sequence). CDR3 in amino acids: CASSLGGQVLLSQGTEAFF. DNA for the CDR3: TGTGCCAGCAGCTTAGGGGGACAGGTCTTATTATCCCAAGGGACTGAAGCTTTCTTT.